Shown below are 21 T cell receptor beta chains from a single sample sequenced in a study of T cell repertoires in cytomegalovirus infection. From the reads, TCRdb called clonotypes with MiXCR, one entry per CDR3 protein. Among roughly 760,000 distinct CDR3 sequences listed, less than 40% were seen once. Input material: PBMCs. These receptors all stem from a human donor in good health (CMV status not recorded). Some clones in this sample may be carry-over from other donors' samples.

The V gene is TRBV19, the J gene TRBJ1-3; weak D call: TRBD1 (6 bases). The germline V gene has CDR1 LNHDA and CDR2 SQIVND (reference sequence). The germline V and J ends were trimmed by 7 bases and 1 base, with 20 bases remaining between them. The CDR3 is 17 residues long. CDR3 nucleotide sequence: TGTGCCAGTATGAAGCATGCGGGGGGCGCGTCTGGAAACACCATATATTTT. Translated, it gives CASMKHAGGASGNTIYF.

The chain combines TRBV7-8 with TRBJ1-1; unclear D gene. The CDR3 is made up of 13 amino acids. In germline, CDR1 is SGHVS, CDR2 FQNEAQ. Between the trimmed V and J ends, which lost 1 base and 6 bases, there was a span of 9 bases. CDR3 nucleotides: TGTGCCAGCAGCTTAGGGCCGGAGGCTGAAGCTTTCTTT. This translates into CASSLGPEAEAFF.

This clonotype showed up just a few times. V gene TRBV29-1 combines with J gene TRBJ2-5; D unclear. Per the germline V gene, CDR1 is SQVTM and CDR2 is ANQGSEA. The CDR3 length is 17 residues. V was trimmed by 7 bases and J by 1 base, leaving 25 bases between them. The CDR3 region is CSAEGGVTWAVQETQYF. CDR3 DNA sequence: TGCAGCGCCGAAGGCGGTGTCACCTGGGCAGTCCAAGAGACCCAGTACTTC.

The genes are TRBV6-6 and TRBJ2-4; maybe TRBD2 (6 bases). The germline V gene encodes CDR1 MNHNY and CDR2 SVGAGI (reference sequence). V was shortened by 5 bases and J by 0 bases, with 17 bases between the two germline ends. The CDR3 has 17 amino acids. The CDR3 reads CASSVGGGTLAKNIQYF. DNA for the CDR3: TGTGCCAGCAGTGTCGGGGGAGGAACTCTAGCCAAAAACATTCAGTACTTC.

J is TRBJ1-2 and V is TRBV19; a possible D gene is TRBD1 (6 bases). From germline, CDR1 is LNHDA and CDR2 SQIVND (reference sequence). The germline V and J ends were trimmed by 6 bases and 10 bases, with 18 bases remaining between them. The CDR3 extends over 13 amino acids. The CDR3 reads CASSAGTSASYTF. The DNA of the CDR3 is TGTGCCAGTAGCGCCGGGACATCAGCATCCTACACCTTC. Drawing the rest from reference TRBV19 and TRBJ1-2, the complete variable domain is DGGITQSPKYLFRKEGQNVTLSCEQNLNHDAMYWYRQDPGQGLRLIYYSQIVNDFQKGDIAEGYSVSREKKESFPLTVTSAQKNPTAFYLCASSAGTSASYTFGSGTRLTVV.

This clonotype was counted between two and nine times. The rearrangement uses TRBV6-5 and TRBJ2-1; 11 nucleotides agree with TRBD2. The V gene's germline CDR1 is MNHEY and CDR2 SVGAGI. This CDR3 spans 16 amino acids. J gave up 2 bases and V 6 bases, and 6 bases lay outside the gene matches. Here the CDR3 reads CASSRPGLAAYNEQFF. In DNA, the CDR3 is TGTGCCAGCAGCCGACCGGGACTAGCGGCCTACAATGAGCAGTTCTTC.

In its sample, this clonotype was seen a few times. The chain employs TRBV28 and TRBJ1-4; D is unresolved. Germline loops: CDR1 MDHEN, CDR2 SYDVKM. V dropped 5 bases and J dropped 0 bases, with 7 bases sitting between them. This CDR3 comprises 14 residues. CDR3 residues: CASSPQSTNEKLFF. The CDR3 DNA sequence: TGTGCCAGCAGTCCACAATCAACTAATGAAAAACTGTTTTTT.

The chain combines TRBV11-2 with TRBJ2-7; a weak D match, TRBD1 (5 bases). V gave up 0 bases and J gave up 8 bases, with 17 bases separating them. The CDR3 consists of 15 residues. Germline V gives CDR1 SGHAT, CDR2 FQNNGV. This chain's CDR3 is CASSLEQGRIRKQYF. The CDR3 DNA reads TGTGCCAGCAGCTTAGAGCAGGGAAGAATTAGAAAGCAGTACTTC.

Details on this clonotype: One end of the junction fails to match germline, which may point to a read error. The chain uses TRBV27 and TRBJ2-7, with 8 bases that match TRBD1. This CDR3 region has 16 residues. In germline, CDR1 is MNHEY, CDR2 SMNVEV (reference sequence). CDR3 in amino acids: CASSLRVGQGYYEQYF. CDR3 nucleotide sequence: TGTGCAAGCAGTTTAAGGGTAGGACAGGGCTACTACGAGCAGTACTTC.

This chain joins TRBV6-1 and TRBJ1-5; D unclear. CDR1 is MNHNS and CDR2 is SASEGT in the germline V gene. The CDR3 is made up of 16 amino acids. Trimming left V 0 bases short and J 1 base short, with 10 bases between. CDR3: CASSEAGWVSNQPQHF. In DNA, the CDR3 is TGTGCCAGCAGTGAAGCAGGGTGGGTAAGCAATCAGCCCCAGCATTTT.

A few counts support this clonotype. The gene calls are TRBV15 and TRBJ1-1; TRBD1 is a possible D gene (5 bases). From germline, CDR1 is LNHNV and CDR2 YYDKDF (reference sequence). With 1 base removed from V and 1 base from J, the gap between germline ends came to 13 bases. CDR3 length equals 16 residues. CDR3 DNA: TGTGCCACCAGCAGAGTGTCAGGGAGGTCGAACACTGAAGCTTTCTTT. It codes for CATSRVSGRSNTEAFF.

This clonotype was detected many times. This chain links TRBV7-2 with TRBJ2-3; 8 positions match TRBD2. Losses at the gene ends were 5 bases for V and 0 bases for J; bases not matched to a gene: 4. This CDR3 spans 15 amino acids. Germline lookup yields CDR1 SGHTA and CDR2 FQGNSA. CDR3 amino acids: CASSITSGSTDTQYF. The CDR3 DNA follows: TGTGCCAGCAGCATAACTAGCGGAAGCACAGATACGCAGTATTTT.

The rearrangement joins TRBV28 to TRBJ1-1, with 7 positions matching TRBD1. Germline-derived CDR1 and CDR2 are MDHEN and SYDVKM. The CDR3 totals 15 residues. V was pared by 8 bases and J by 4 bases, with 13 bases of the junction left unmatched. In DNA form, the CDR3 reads TGTGCCAGCGAAAATAGGGCAGGGGGGGGCACTGAAGCTTTCTTT. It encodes CASENRAGGGTEAFF. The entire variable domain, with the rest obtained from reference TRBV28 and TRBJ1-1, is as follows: DVKVTQSSRYLVKRTGEKVFLECVQDMDHENMFWYRQDPGLGLRLIYFSYDVKMKEKGDIPEGYSVSREKKERFSLILESASTNQTSMYLCASENRAGGGTEAFFGQGTRLTVV.

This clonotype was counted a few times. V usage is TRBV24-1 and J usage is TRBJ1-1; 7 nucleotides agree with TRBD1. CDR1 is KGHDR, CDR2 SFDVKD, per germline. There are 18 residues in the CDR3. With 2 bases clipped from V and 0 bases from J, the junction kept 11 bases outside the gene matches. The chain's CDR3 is CATSDSRTGTPMNTEAFF. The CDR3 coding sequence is TGTGCCACCAGTGATTCAAGGACAGGAACGCCCATGAACACTGAAGCTTTCTTT.

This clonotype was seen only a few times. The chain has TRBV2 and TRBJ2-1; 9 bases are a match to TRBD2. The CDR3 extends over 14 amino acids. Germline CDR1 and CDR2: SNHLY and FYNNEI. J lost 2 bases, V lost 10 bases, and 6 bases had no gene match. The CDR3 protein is CATGLASPYNEQFF. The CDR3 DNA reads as TGTGCCACCGGACTAGCGAGCCCCTACAATGAGCAGTTCTTC.

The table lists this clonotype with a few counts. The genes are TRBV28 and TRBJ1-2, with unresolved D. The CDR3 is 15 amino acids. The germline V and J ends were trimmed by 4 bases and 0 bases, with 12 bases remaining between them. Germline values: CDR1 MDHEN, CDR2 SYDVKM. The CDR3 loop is CASSSKTLANYGYTF. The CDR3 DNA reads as TGTGCCAGCAGTTCGAAAACGCTAGCTAACTATGGCTACACCTTC.

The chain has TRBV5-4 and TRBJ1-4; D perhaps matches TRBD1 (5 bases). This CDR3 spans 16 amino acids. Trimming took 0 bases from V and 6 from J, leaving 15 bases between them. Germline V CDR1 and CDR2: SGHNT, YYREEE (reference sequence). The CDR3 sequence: CASSLGQGGKDEKLFF. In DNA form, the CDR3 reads TGTGCCAGCAGCTTGGGTCAGGGCGGAAAGGATGAAAAACTGTTTTTT.

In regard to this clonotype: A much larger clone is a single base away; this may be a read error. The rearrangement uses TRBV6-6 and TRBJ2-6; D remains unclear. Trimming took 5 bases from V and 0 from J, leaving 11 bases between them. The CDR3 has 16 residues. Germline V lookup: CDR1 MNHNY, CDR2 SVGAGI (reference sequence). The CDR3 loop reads CASSAAESSGANVLTF. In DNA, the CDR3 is TGTGCCAGCAGTGCAGCCGAGAGCTCTGGGGCCAACGTCCTGACTTTC.

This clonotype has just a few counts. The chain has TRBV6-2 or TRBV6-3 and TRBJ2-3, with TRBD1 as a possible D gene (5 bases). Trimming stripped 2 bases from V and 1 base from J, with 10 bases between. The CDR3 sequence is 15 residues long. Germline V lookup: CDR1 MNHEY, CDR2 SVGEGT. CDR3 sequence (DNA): TGTGCCAGCAGTTACCCCGGACAAGGCACAGATACGCAGTATTTT. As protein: CASSYPGQGTDTQYF.

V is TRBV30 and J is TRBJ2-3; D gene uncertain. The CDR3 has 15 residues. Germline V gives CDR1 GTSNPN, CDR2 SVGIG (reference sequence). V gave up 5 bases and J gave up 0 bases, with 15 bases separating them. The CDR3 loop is CAWGPGHRSTDTQYF. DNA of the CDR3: TGTGCCTGGGGACCGGGCCATCGTAGCACAGATACGCAGTATTTT.

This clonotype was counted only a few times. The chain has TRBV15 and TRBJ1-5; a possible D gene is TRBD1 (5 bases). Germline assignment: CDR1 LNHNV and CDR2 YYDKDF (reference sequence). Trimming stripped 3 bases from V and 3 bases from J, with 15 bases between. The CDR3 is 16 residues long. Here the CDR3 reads CATSSNPGFVNQPQHF. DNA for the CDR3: TGTGCCACCAGCAGTAACCCAGGGTTTGTCAATCAGCCCCAGCATTTT.